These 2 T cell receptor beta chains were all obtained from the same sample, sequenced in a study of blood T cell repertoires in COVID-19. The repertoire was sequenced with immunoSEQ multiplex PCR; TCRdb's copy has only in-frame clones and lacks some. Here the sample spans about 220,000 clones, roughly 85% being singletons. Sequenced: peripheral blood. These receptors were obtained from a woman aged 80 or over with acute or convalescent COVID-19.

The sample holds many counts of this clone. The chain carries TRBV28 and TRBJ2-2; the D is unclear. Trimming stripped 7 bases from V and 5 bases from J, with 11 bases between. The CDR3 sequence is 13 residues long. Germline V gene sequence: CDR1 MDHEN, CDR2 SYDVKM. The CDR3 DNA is TGTGCCAGCACTTACACAACAACCGGGGAGCTGTTTTTT. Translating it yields CASTYTTTGELFF.

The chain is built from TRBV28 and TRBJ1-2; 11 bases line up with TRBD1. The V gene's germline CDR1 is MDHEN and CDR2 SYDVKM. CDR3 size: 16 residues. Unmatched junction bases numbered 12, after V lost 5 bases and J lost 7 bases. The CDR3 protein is CASSLVRTGGMSGYTF. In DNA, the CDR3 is TGTGCCAGCAGTCTAGTTCGGACAGGGGGCATGAGTGGCTACACCTTC.